In its sample, the clone carrying this TCR beta chain was seen a few times. What it binds is not known. Peripheral blood was drawn, ten milliliters per donor. Per-sample PBMC isolation yielded at least 7 million cells. The record originates from a study of blood T cells in healthy people across ages. The authors ran a second PCR of roughly 6 to 12 cycles using a sample-barcoded 5' primer and a J-beta primer mix. Unique molecular identifiers of 12 random nucleotides labeled each cDNA. From the 5' RACE reads, TCRdb called clonotypes with MiXCR, one entry per CDR3 protein. The sample lists 850,000 to 1,300,000 distinct CDR3 sequences, over 35% occurring once. Study-level points and caveats: Total diversity from one million sequenced T cells was likely underestimated.

The receptor's source is an older woman in good health. Sequenced input: blood.

CDR3 residues: CASSYRVGGSPLHF. CDR3 DNA: TGTGCCAGCAGTTACAGGGTGGGGGGGTCACCCCTCCACTTT. V gene TRBV6-6 combines with J gene TRBJ1-6, with D possibly matching TRBD1 (5 bases). Germline assignment: CDR1 MNHNY and CDR2 SVGAGI (reference sequence). Trimming pared 2 bases from V and 10 bases from J, leaving 12 bases between. CDR3 length: 14 residues.